A single sample is the source of the 9 T cell receptor beta chains below, sequenced in a study of blood T cell repertoires in COVID-19. Sequenced by immunoSEQ multiplex PCR; TCRdb stores in-frame clones only, minus some. This repertoire shows roughly 300,000 clones, around 90% found once; its top ten account for 6.5% to 8%. The sample taken for sequencing was peripheral blood. The receptors were gathered from a woman aged 25-40 years with COVID-19, enrolled during active disease.

V usage is TRBV6-2 or TRBV6-3 and J usage is TRBJ2-7; 9 positions agree with TRBD2. Germline CDR1 MNHEY, CDR2 SVGEGT. Unmatched junction bases numbered 11, after V lost 5 bases and J lost 6 bases. The CDR3 extends over 15 amino acids. The CDR3 is CASSPRGAGGSEQYF. The CDR3 DNA follows: TGTGCCAGCAGTCCGAGGGGAGCGGGAGGTAGCGAGCAGTACTTC.

J is TRBJ2-7 and V is TRBV29-1, with 8 bases matching TRBD1. Germline V CDR1 and CDR2: SQVTM, ANQGSEA. The length of the CDR3 is 13 residues. V gave up 7 bases and J gave up 0 bases; unmatched junction bases: 5. This chain's CDR3 is CSARTGSSYEQYF. The CDR3 coding sequence is TGCAGCGCCAGGACAGGGAGCTCCTACGAGCAGTACTTC.

The sample holds one count of this clone. This sequence joins TRBV12-3 or TRBV12-4 and TRBJ1-3; D gene uncertain. The CDR3 is 12 residues long. The ends were cut back, 6 bases at V and 0 bases at J, with 3 bases in the middle. CDR3: CASSNSGNTIYF. CDR3 coding DNA: TGTGCCAGCAGCAACTCTGGAAACACCATATATTTT.

V is TRBV19 and J is TRBJ1-5; TRBD1 matches at 9 bases. This CDR3 spans 15 amino acids. Germline values: CDR1 LNHDA, CDR2 SQIVND (reference sequence). V shed 8 bases, J shed 6 bases, and the junction held 11 bases outside the gene matches. CDR3 sequence (DNA): TGTGCCAGTCACCATAATACAGGGGGCGGTCAGCCCCAGCATTTT. This translates into CASHHNTGGGQPQHF.

The chain is built from TRBV29-1 and TRBJ2-3; D perhaps matches TRBD2 (6 bases). The germline V gene has CDR1 SQVTM and CDR2 ANQGSEA. The CDR3 extends over 13 amino acids. The ends were cut back, 7 bases at V and 1 base at J, with 12 bases in the middle. The CDR3 DNA follows: TGCAGCGCCCGGGACTCACGCACAGATACGCAGTATTTT. Protein sequence: CSARDSRTDTQYF.

This chain joins TRBV29-1 and TRBJ1-1; D remains unclear. This CDR3 has 15 residues. The V gene lost 2 bases and the J gene lost 0 bases, with 13 bases spanning the gap. Per the germline V gene, CDR1 is SQVTM and CDR2 is ANQGSEA. The CDR3 sequence: CSVESGSWVNTEAFF. CDR3 in DNA: TGCAGCGTTGAATCGGGGAGCTGGGTGAACACTGAAGCTTTCTTT.

This clone was detected once. This chain connects TRBV5-4 to TRBJ2-5; TRBD1 aligns across 7 bases. The CDR3 spans 14 residues. V was pared by 0 bases and J by 4 bases, with 3 bases of the junction left unmatched. Germline V gene sequence: CDR1 SGHNT, CDR2 YYREEE (reference sequence). CDR3 coding DNA: TGTGCCAGCAGCTTGGTGACAGGGATAGAGACCCAGTACTTC. Translation gives CASSLVTGIETQYF.

The chain has TRBV27 and TRBJ2-7; D unclear. Trimming removed 0 bases from V and 0 bases from J, with 9 bases in between. Germline V CDR1 and CDR2: MNHEY, SMNVEV (reference sequence). The CDR3 runs 15 residues. The CDR3 bases are TGTGCCAGCAGTTTATCGTTAGCCCCCTCCTACGAGCAGTACTTC. Its translation: CASSLSLAPSYEQYF.

This clone was observed a handful of times. V gene TRBV19 combines with J gene TRBJ2-1; maybe TRBD2 (6 bases). The CDR3 loop spans 15 amino acids. The V gene's germline CDR1 is LNHDA and CDR2 SQIVND (reference sequence). Trimming removed 3 bases from V and 0 bases from J, with 9 bases in between. The CDR3 reads CASSIDGSSYNEQFF. The CDR3 DNA sequence: TGTGCCAGTAGTATCGACGGGAGCTCCTACAATGAGCAGTTCTTC. Full variable domain (remainder filled in from reference TRBV19 and TRBJ2-1): DGGITQSPKYLFRKEGQNVTLSCEQNLNHDAMYWYRQDPGQGLRLIYYSQIVNDFQKGDIAEGYSVSREKKESFPLTVTSAQKNPTAFYLCASSIDGSSYNEQFFGPGTRLTVL.